This TCR beta chain was identified in a study of T cell responses to AZD1222 COVID-19 vaccine. Notes on the study in general: Spike-specific TCR breadth and depth grew following two AZD1222 doses.

In regard to this clone: Its antigen is not identified.

TCRdb's table, derived via immunoSEQ multiplex PCR, lists solely in-frame clones and lacks some. The sample contains approximately 100,000 clones, approximately 85% of which appear only once. V was cut by 0 bases and J by 3 bases, with 12 bases left in between. Germline CDR1 reads SGHRS; CDR2 reads YFSETQ. The CDR3 is 15 amino acids. The source material was peripheral blood, sampled on day 0 of MenACWY control vaccination. The clonotype originates from an adult in good health. The chain recombines TRBV5-1 with TRBJ1-2; D is undetermined. CDR3 nucleotides: TGCGCCAGCAGCTTGGACGGAGAGGGTTACTATGGCTACACCTTC. The encoded protein is CASSLDGEGYYGYTF. Full variable domain (rest looked up from reference TRBV5-1 and TRBJ1-2): KAGVTQTPRYLIKTRGQQVTLSCSPISGHRSVSWYQQTPGQGLQFLFEYFSETQRNKGNFPGRFSGRQFSNSRSEMNVSTLELGDSALYLCASSLDGEGYYGYTFGSGTRLTVV.